This TCR beta chain was retrieved from a study of response to subunit inactivated influenza vaccine. Regarding this clonotype: Its antigen is as yet unknown. Its ends do not fully match the called genes, so a read error is possible.

TCRdb independently ran MiXCR on the RT-PCR reads; one entry per CDR3 protein. The data contain 560,000 or so distinct CDR3 sequences, approximately 7.7% of them singletons. The CDR3 is 13 amino acids. Study-wide results and caveats: A suggestion made by the authors is that each seasonal influenza vaccination recruits few new T cells.

The starting material was PBMCs from blood, obtained around 25 months after vaccination. This sequence was found in a man aged 50-75 years who received an inactivated influenza vaccine. V usage is TRBV12-3 or TRBV12-4 and J usage is TRBJ2-7, with D possibly being TRBD1 (6 bases). The CDR3 loop reads CASSLSGTGKLNF. The DNA for the CDR3 is TGTGCCAGCAGTCTATCGGGAACAGGGAAGCTGAACTTC.